This T cell receptor (beta chain) was obtained from a study of beta chain features in type 1 diabetes. Study-level background: Sorted cells examined across all samples numbered some 98 million.

CD4+ naive, central memory, regulatory and stem cell-like memory subsets were isolated by sorting on CD45RO/CCR7/CD25/CD127/CD95/CD27. Germline trimming cut 5 bases from V and 12 bases from J; bases unmatched to any gene: 9. CDR3 length: 12 amino acids. Germline V gene data show CDR1 as SGHTA and CDR2 as FQGNSA. This clone was counted only a few times. Its antigen remains unknown. Expressed TCRB transcripts were sequenced after all isolated RNA was converted to cDNA. Each sample of naive, central memory or regulatory T cells had, on average, around 4 million reads. Sequencing was performed with immunoSEQ multiplex PCR; in TCRdb, only in-frame clones are kept and a portion is missing. The table includes roughly 150,000 clones, over 8.5% detected once. Notes on the study in general: Among all four CD4+ subsets, Type 1 diabetes patients had TCRB CDR3s that were moderately but significantly shorter.

The receptor's source is a man younger than 30 in good health. The chain links TRBV7-2 to TRBJ2-5, with 7 bases lining up with TRBD1. Input material: central memory CD4+ T cells from blood. The CDR3 region has the DNA TGTGCCAGCAGCCAACTCGGGACAGAAAAGTACTTC. Protein product: CASSQLGTEKYF.